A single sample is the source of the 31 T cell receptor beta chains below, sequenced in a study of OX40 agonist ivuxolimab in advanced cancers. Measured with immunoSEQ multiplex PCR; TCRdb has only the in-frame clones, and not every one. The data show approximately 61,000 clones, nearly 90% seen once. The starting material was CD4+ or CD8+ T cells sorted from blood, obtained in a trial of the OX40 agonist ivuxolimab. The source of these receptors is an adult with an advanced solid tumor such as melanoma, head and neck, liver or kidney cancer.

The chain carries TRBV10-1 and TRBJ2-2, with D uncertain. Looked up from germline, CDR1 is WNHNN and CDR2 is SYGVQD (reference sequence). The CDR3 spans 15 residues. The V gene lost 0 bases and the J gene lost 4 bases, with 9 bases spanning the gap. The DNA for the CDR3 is TGCGCCAGCAGTGAGTCGGCGGCAGGCACCGGGGAGCTGTTTTTT. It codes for CASSESAAGTGELFF.

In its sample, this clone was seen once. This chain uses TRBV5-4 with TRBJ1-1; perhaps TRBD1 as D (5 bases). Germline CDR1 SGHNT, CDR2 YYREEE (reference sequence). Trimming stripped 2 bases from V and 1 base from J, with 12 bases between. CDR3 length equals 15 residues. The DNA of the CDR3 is TGTGCCAGCAGCTTTCGTGCCGGGACGAACACTGAAGCTTTCTTT. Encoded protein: CASSFRAGTNTEAFF.

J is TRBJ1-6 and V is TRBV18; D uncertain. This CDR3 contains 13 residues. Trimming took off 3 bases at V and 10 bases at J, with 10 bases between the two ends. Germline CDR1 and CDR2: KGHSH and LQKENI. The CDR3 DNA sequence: TGTGCCAGCTCACCGGAGGGAGGCTCACCCCTCCACTTT. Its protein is CASSPEGGSPLHF.

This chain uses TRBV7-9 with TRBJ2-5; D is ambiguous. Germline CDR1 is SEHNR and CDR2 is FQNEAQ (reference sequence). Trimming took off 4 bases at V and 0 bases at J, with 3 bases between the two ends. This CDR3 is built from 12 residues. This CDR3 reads CASSSHQETQYF. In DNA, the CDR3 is TGTGCCAGCAGCTCGCACCAAGAGACCCAGTACTTC.

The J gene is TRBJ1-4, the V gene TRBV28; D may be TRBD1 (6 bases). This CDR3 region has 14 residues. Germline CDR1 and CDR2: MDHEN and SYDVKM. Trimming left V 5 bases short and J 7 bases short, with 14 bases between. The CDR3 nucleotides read TGTGCCAGCAGTCCGCTTTGGGGGGCTGAAAAACTGTTTTTT. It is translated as CASSPLWGAEKLFF.

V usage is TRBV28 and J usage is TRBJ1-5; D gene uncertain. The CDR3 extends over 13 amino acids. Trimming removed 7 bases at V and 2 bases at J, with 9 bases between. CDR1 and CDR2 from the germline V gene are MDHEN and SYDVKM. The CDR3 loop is CASKIGGNQPQHF. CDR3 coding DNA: TGTGCCAGCAAGATTGGTGGCAATCAGCCCCAGCATTTT.

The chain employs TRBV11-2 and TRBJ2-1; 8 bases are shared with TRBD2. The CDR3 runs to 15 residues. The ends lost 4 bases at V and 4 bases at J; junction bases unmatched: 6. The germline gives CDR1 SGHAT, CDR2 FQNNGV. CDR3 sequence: CASSSLRGAYNEQFF. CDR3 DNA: TGTGCCAGCAGCTCCTTGCGGGGGGCTTACAATGAGCAGTTCTTC.

The CDR3 nucleotides are TGCGCCAGCAGCTTGGGCAGGATTAGCACAGATACGCAGTATTTT. The encoded protein is CASSLGRISTDTQYF. This rearrangement joins TRBV5-1 to TRBJ2-3; D remains ambiguous. Trimming shortened V by 0 bases and J by 0 bases, and 8 bases separated the two germline ends. The germline V gene has CDR1 SGHRS and CDR2 YFSETQ. The CDR3 covers 15 residues.

The CDR3, as DNA: TGTGCCAGCAGCTTAGCTGTCCAGGGCCTCTCCTACGAGCAGTACTTC. It encodes CASSLAVQGLSYEQYF. The V gene is TRBV7-2, the J gene TRBJ2-7, with a possible D match to TRBD1 (5 bases). The CDR3 length is 16 residues. V was clipped by 0 bases and J by 0 bases, with 12 bases between them. Germline values: CDR1 SGHTA, CDR2 FQGNSA.

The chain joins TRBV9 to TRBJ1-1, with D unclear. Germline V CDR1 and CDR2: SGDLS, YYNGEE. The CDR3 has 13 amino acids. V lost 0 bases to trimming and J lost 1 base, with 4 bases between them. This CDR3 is CASSVEGNTEAFF. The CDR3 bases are TGTGCCAGCAGCGTAGAAGGGAACACTGAAGCTTTCTTT.

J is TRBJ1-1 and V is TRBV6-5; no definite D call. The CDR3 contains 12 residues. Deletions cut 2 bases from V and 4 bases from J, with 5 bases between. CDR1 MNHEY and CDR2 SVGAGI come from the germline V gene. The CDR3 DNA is TGTGCCAGCAGTTACCTGGGCACTGAAGCTTTCTTT. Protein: CASSYLGTEAFF.

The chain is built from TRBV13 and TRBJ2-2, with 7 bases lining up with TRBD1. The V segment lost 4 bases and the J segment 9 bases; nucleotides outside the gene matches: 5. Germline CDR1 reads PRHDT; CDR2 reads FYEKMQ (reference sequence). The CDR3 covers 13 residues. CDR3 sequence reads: CASSWEGGRELFF. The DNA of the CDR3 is TGTGCCAGCAGCTGGGAAGGGGGCCGGGAGCTGTTTTTT.

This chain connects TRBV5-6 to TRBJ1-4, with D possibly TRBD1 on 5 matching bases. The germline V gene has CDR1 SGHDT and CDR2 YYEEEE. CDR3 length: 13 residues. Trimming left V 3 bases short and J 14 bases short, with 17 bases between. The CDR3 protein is CASSWARGGRLFF. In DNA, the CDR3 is TGTGCCAGCAGCTGGGCTCGCGGGGGAAGGCTGTTTTTT.

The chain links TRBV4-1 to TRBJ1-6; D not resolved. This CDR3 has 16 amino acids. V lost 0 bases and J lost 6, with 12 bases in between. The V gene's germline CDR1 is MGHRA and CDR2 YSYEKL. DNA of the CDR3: TGCGCCAGCAGCCAAGAGAGAACAGAGCTTAATTCACCCCTCCACTTT. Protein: CASSQERTELNSPLHF.

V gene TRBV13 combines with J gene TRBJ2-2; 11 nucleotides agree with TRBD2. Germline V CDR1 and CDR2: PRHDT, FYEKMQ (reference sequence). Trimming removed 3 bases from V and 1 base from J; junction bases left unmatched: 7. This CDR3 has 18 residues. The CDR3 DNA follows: TGTGCCAGCAGCTTCGACCCCGGGACTAGCGGGAACACCGGGGAGCTGTTTTTT. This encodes CASSFDPGTSGNTGELFF. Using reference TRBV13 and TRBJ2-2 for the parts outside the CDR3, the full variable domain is AAGVIQSPRHLIKEKRETATLKCYPIPRHDTVYWYQQGPGQDPQFLISFYEKMQSDKGSIPDRFSAQQFSDYHSELNMSSLELGDSALYFCASSFDPGTSGNTGELFFGEGSRLTVL.

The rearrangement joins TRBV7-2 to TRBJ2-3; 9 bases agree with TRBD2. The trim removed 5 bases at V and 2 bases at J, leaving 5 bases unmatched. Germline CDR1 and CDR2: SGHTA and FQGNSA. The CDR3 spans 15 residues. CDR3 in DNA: TGTGCCAGCAGCGTTCAGCGGGGGGCCACAGATACGCAGTATTTT. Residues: CASSVQRGATDTQYF.

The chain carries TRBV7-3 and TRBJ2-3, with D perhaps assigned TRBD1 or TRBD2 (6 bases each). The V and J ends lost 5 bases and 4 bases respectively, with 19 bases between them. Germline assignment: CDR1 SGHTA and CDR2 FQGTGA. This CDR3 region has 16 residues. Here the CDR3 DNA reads TGTGCCAGCAGCCCAGGGCACCGGGGGCCGGCAGATACGCAGTATTTT. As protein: CASSPGHRGPADTQYF.

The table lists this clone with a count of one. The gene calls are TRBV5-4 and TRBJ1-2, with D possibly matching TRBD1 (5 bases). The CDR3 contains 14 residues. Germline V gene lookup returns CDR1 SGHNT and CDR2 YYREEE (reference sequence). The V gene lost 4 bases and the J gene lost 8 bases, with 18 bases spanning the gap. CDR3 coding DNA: TGTGCCAGCAGCCAGACGGGGCAGGGCAGGGGCTACACCTTC. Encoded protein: CASSQTGQGRGYTF.

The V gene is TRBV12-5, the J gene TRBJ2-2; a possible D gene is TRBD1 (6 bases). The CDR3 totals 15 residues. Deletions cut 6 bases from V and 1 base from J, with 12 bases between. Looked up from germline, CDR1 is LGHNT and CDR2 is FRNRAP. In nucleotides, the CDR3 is TGTGCTAGTGGCCCCGGACAGCTGAACACCGGGGAGCTGTTTTTT. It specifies CASGPGQLNTGELFF.

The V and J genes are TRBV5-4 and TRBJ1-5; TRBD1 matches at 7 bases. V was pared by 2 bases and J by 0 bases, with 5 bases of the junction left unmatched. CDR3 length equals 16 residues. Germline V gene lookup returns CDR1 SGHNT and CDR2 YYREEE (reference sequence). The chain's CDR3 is CASSFGGQNSNQPQHF. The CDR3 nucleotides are TGTGCCAGCAGCTTCGGGGGACAGAATAGCAATCAGCCCCAGCATTTT. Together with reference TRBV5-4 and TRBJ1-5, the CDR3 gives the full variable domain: ETGVTQSPTHLIKTRGQQVTLRCSSQSGHNTVSWYQQALGQGPQFIFQYYREEENGRGNFPPRFSGLQFPNYSSELNVNALELDDSALYLCASSFGGQNSNQPQHFGDGTRLSIL.

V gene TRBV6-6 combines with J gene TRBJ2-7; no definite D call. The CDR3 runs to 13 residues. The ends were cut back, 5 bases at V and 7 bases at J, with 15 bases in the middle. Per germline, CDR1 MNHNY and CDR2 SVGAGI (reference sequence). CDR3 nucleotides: TGTGCCAGCAGTAGCCGGTCGCCCGGTGAGCAGTACTTC. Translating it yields CASSSRSPGEQYF.

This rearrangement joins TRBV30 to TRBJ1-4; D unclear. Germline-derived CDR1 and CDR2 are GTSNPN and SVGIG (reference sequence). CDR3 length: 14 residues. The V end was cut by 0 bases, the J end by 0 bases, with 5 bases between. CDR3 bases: TGTGCCTGGAGTGTACTTGCAACTAATGAAAAACTGTTTTTT. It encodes CAWSVLATNEKLFF.

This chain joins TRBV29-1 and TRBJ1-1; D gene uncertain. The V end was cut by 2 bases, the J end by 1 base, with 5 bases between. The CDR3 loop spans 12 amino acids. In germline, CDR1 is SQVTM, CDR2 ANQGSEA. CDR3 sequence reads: CSVERQNTEAFF. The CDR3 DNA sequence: TGCAGCGTTGAAAGGCAGAACACTGAAGCTTTCTTT. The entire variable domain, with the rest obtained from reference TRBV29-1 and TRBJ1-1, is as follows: SAVISQKPSRDICQRGTSLTIQCQVDSQVTMMFWYRQQPGQSLTLIATANQGSEATYESGFVIDKFPISRPNLTFSTLTVSNMSPEDSSIYLCSVERQNTEAFFGQGTRLTVV.

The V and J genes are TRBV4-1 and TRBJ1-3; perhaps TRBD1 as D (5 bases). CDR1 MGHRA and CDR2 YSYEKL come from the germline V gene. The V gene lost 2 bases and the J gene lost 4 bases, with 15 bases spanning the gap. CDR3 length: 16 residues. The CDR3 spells CASSQKGGAGGNTIYF. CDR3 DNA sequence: TGCGCCAGCAGCCAAAAGGGAGGGGCTGGCGGAAACACCATATATTTT.

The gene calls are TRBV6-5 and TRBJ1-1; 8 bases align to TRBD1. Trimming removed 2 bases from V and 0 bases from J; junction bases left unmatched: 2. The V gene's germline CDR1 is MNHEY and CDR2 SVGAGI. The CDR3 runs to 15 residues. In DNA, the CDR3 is TGTGCCAGCAGTTACACAGGGGGTATGAACACTGAAGCTTTCTTT. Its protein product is CASSYTGGMNTEAFF.

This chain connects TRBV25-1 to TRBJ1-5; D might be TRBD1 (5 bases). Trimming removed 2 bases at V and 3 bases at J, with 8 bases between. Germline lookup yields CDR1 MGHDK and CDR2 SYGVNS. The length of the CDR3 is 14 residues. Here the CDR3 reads CASSEGGINQPQHF. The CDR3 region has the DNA TGTGCCAGCAGTGAAGGGGGTATCAATCAGCCCCAGCATTTT. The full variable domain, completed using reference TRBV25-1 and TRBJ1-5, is EADIYQTPRYLVIGTGKKITLECSQTMGHDKMYWYQQDPGMELHLIHYSYGVNSTEKGDLSSESTVSRIRTEHFPLTLESARPSHTSQYLCASSEGGINQPQHFGDGTRLSIL.

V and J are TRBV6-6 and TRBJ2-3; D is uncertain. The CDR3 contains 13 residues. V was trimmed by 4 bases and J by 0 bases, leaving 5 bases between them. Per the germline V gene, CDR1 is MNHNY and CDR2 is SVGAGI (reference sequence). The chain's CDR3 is CASSSPSTDTQYF. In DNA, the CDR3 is TGTGCCAGCAGTTCCCCTAGCACAGATACGCAGTATTTT.

The CDR3 bases are TGTGCCAGTACCTGGACAGGGGGTGACAATCAGCCCCAGCATTTT. Amino acids: CASTWTGGDNQPQHF. The rearrangement links TRBV19 to TRBJ1-5; 10 bases agree with TRBD1. This CDR3 is built from 15 residues. The trim removed 7 bases at V and 3 bases at J, leaving 6 bases unmatched. Germline lookup yields CDR1 LNHDA and CDR2 SQIVND (reference sequence).

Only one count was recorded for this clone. DNA for the CDR3: TGCGCCAGCAGCTTAGAATGGTTAGAGTACGAGCAGTACTTC. Translation gives CASSLEWLEYEQYF. The chain links TRBV5-1 to TRBJ2-7; D gene uncertain. Germline V gives CDR1 SGHRS, CDR2 YFSETQ. Trimming took 2 bases from V and 4 from J, leaving 13 bases between them. The CDR3 has 14 amino acids.

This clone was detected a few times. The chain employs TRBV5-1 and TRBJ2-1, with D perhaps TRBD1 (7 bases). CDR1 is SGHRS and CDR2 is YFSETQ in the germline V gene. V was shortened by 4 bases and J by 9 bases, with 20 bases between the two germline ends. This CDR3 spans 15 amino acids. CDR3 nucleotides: TGCGCCAGCAGCCCAGGGGGGAAACAGGGGAGTGAGCAGTTCTTC. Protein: CASSPGGKQGSEQFF.

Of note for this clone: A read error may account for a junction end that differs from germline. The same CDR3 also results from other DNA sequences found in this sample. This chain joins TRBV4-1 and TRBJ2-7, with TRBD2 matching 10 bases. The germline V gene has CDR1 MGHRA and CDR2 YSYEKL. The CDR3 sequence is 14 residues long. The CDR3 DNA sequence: TGTGCCAGCAGCCAAGTTTGGACTAGCGGCGAGCAGTACTTC. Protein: CASSQVWTSGEQYF.